One sample yielded the 19 T cell receptor beta chains listed below, sequenced in a study of CD8+CD57+ T cells in acquired aplastic anemia. Both TCR beta VDJ combination and CDR3 sequence profiling were carried out. Genomic DNA was the template for this profiling. Each CDR3 protein is one row after TCRdb ran MiXCR on the reads. The table shows 250,000 to 350,000 distinct CDR3 sequences, with 55% to 60% occurring only once. The sequenced sample consisted of sorted CD4+, CD8+, or CD8+CD57+ T cells (not recorded which) from PBMCs. The source of these receptors is a human donor with severe aplastic anemia or a healthy control (not recorded which).

Concerning this clonotype: The junction shows a germline mismatch at one end, possibly a read error. The chain couples TRBV14 to TRBJ1-2; D gene uncertain. This CDR3 comprises 14 residues. CDR1 is SGHDN, CDR2 FVKESK, per germline. CDR3 loop: CASSQRLANYGYAF. In DNA, the CDR3 is TGTGCCAGCAGCCAACGTCTAGCTAACTATGGCTACGCCTTC.

The V call is TRBV24-1, the J call TRBJ2-1; TRBD2 matches 9 bases. The germline CDR1 and CDR2 sequences are KGHDR and SFDVKD. V was pared by 3 bases and J by 8 bases, with 7 bases of the junction left unmatched. The CDR3 loop spans 15 amino acids. DNA of the CDR3: TGTGCCACCAGTGATCATCGGACTAGCGTGGATGAGCAGTTCTTC. It codes for CATSDHRTSVDEQFF.

The V call is TRBV7-2, the J call TRBJ2-1; D perhaps matches TRBD2 (6 bases). CDR1 and CDR2 from the germline V gene are SGHTA and FQGNSA. The V end was cut by 4 bases, the J end by 5 bases, with 15 bases between. This CDR3 is built from 15 residues. CDR3 nucleotide sequence: TGTGCCAGCAGCTCCAGATGGGGGGAACACAATGAGCAGTTCTTC. It translates to CASSSRWGEHNEQFF.

A few counts support this clonotype. The V and J genes are TRBV19 and TRBJ2-5; weak D call: TRBD1 (6 bases). The CDR3 covers 15 residues. Per the germline V gene, CDR1 is LNHDA and CDR2 is SQIVND (reference sequence). The ends were cut back, 5 bases at V and 2 bases at J, with 15 bases in the middle. CDR3 nucleotide sequence: TGTGCCAGTAGTGCCCGGTCGGGACAACAAGAGACCCAGTACTTC. It specifies CASSARSGQQETQYF.

The rearrangement uses TRBV2 and TRBJ2-7; D is perhaps TRBD1 (6 bases). Germline V gives CDR1 SNHLY, CDR2 FYNNEI. The CDR3 is made up of 16 amino acids. V lost 5 bases to trimming and J lost 1 base, with 18 bases between them. DNA for the CDR3: TGTGCCAGCAGTTACGACCAGGGGCACCTATCCTACGAGCAGTACTTC. This gives the protein CASSYDQGHLSYEQYF.

The chain recombines TRBV25-1 with TRBJ2-1; D might be TRBD1 (6 bases). V gave up 1 base and J gave up 2 bases, with 18 bases separating them. Germline values: CDR1 MGHDK, CDR2 SYGVNS. This CDR3 comprises 18 residues. The CDR3 sequence is CASSEWGLRGITYNEQFF. The CDR3 bases are TGTGCCAGCAGTGAATGGGGGTTGAGGGGGATCACCTACAATGAGCAGTTCTTC.

This chain connects TRBV24-1 to TRBJ2-1; the D call may be TRBD1 or TRBD2 (5 bases each). V was pared by 5 bases and J by 4 bases, with 17 bases between. Per germline, CDR1 KGHDR and CDR2 SFDVKD. This CDR3 region has 16 residues. The CDR3 DNA reads TGTGCCACCAGTGGAGGAGGTCGAGGGGTATACAATGAGCAGTTCTTC. It is translated as CATSGGGRGVYNEQFF.

The sample holds many counts of this clonotype. The chain joins TRBV7-3 to TRBJ2-7, with 9 bases matching TRBD1. Germline-derived CDR1 and CDR2 are SGHTA and FQGTGA. J was trimmed by 5 bases and V by 8 bases; bases with no gene match: 10. This CDR3 comprises 14 residues. The CDR3 DNA reads as TGTGCCAGCGGTACCGGGACAGGGCACAACGAGCAGTACTTC. It specifies CASGTGTGHNEQYF.

Note on this clonotype: One end of the junction varies from germline; a read error may be responsible. The chain has TRBV20-1 and TRBJ2-1; 9 bases agree with TRBD1. The CDR3 runs to 15 residues. Germline values: CDR1 DFQATT, CDR2 SNEGSKA (reference sequence). CDR3 coding DNA: TGCAGTGCTAGAGGACAGGGGGTTTTGATATCCGAGCATTTCTTC. Translated: CSARGQGVLISEHFF.

The chain is built from TRBV7-6 and TRBJ2-3; 9 positions agree with TRBD2. Germline trimming cut 6 bases from V and 2 bases from J; bases unmatched to any gene: 6. The CDR3 spans 15 residues. The V gene's germline CDR1 is SGHVS and CDR2 FNYEAQ. Written as DNA, the CDR3 is TGTGCCAGCAGTTGGAGCGGGAGGCTCACAGATACGCAGTATTTT. It translates to CASSWSGRLTDTQYF.

The chain uses TRBV10-3 and TRBJ1-1, with a weak D call TRBD1 (5 bases). Trimming took off 3 bases at V and 3 bases at J, with 14 bases between the two ends. The germline CDR1 and CDR2 sequences are ENHRY and SYGVKD. This CDR3 spans 15 amino acids. The DNA for the CDR3 is TGTGCCATCAGTGACTCGGGGGGTGGGTACACTGAAGCTTTCTTT. Translation: CAISDSGGGYTEAFF.

This clonotype occurred a few times. V is TRBV28 and J is TRBJ2-3; 7 bases align to TRBD2. Germline values: CDR1 MDHEN, CDR2 SYDVKM. The CDR3 is 15 residues long. V lost 5 bases and J lost 2; bases outside the gene matches: 7. The CDR3 nucleotides are TGTGCCAGCAGTGAAGCGGGGAAAGTCACAGATACGCAGTATTTT. It encodes CASSEAGKVTDTQYF.

There are a few counts of this clonotype. This chain joins TRBV14 and TRBJ2-5; no definite D call. CDR3 length: 13 residues. CDR1 is SGHDN, CDR2 FVKESK, per germline. V lost 2 bases to trimming and J lost 1 base, with 5 bases between them. CDR3 bases: TGTGCCAGCAGCCAAACTCTCCAAGAGACCCAGTACTTC. It encodes CASSQTLQETQYF. The full variable domain, in which reference TRBV14 and TRBJ2-5 provide the parts outside the CDR3, is EAGVTQFPSHSVIEKGQTVTLRCDPISGHDNLYWYRRVMGKEIKFLLHFVKESKQDESGMPNNRFLAERTGGTYSTLKVQPAELEDSGVYFCASSQTLQETQYFGPGTRLLVL.

This sequence joins TRBV7-9 and TRBJ2-6; 10 positions match TRBD1. V lost 4 bases to trimming and J lost 1 base; unmatched junction nucleotides: 7. This CDR3 is 18 amino acids long. Per germline, CDR1 SEHNR and CDR2 FQNEAQ (reference sequence). The CDR3: CASSSRDRGFSGANVLTF. Here the CDR3 DNA reads TGTGCCAGCAGCTCCCGGGACAGGGGATTTTCTGGGGCCAACGTCCTGACTTTC. Combining the CDR3 with reference TRBV7-9 and TRBJ2-6 gives the whole variable domain DTGVSQNPRHKITKRGQNVTFRCDPISEHNRLYWYRQTLGQGPEFLTYFQNEAQLEKSRLLSDRFSAERPKGSFSTLEIQRTEQGDSAMYLCASSSRDRGFSGANVLTFGAGSRLTVL.

This clonotype has only a few counts. The chain is built from TRBV19 and TRBJ1-2, with 11 bases that match TRBD1. The junction had 9 bases not matched to a gene; V was cut back by 5 bases and J by 7 bases. The CDR3 covers 15 residues. CDR1 and CDR2 (germline): LNHDA, SQIVND (reference sequence). CDR3 residues: CASSASGTGGGGYTF. The CDR3 DNA sequence: TGTGCCAGTAGTGCCTCCGGGACAGGGGGAGGTGGCTACACCTTC.

This clonotype was seen a few times. The chain recombines TRBV9 with TRBJ2-1, with D possibly being TRBD2 (6 bases). V shed 0 bases and J shed 2 bases, with 9 bases lying between them. CDR3 length equals 15 residues. Germline V CDR1 and CDR2: SGDLS, YYNGEE. Here the CDR3 DNA reads TGTGCCAGCAGCGTAGGCGGGGATGCCTACAATGAGCAGTTCTTC. This sequence encodes CASSVGGDAYNEQFF.

The rearrangement uses TRBV6-2 or TRBV6-3 and TRBJ1-4, with TRBD1 matching 7 bases. The V gene end was trimmed by 5 bases and the J gene end by 5 bases; junction bases not matched to a gene: 8. This CDR3 is built from 15 residues. Germline V gene sequence: CDR1 MNHEY, CDR2 SVGEGT. Written as DNA, the CDR3 is TGTGCCAGCAGTGTGGCCGGGACAGAAAATGAAAAACTGTTTTTT. Residues: CASSVAGTENEKLFF.

Turning to this clonotype: A junction end diverges from the germline sequence, so it may reflect a read error. The chain links TRBV19 to TRBJ1-1; tentative D call: TRBD1 (5 bases). In germline, CDR1 is LNHDA, CDR2 SQIVND (reference sequence). This CDR3 has 14 residues. The CDR3 coding sequence is TGTGCCAGTAGTACGACAGCGACGAACATTGAAGCTTTCTTT. Translated, it gives CASSTTATNIEAFF.

This clonotype was seen once. Sequence at one end of the junction differs from germline and may be a read error. The chain links TRBV7-7 to TRBJ2-7; weak D call: TRBD2 (5 bases). In germline, CDR1 is SSHAT, CDR2 FNYEAQ (reference sequence). CDR3 length: 14 amino acids. The CDR3 loop is CASSQAAASYGQYF. In DNA, the CDR3 is TGTGCTAGCAGCCAAGCGGCAGCATCCTACGGGCAGTACTTC.